This T cell receptor beta chain was sequenced during a study of STAT3 mutations in large granular lymphocyte leukemia. Study-wide results and caveats: At least one immunodominant TCR beta clonotype appeared in every T-cell large granular lymphocyte leukemia patient. All newly emerging clones after therapy were STAT3 wild type.

As concerns this clone: What it recognizes is unknown.

TCRdb's copy holds only in-frame clones and misses some; the assay was immunoSEQ multiplex PCR. The sample has just over 5,000 clones; about 70% are singletons. The germline V gene has CDR1 SQVTM and CDR2 ANQGSEA. The CDR3 length is 13 residues. The germline V and J ends were trimmed by 4 bases and 3 bases, with 10 bases remaining between them. What was sequenced was PBMCs. This receptor was identified in a human donor with T large granular lymphocyte leukemia. Some clones in this sample may be carry-over from other donors' samples. V and J are TRBV29-1 and TRBJ1-5; D is possibly TRBD1 (5 bases). CDR3 DNA: TGCAGCGTTGCTCGGGGCCTCAATCAGCCCCAGCATTTT. Translated, it gives CSVARGLNQPQHF.